This passage covers 7 T cell receptor beta chains from one sample sequenced in a study of cytomegalovirus exposure and HLA in healthy donors. Amplification used 60 Vbeta primers and 13 Jbeta primers. Method: immunoSEQ multiplex PCR; TCRdb's copy keeps in-frame clones and lacks some. There are about 150,000 clones in the sample; over 60% occur only once, and 1.5% to 2% lies in the top ten. The specimen was PBMCs. These receptor sequences come from a woman in her forties in good health and CMV-seronegative.

The genes are TRBV19 and TRBJ2-3; D is unresolved. The V end lost 5 bases, the J end lost 2 bases, and 11 bases lay between the germline ends. The germline CDR1 and CDR2 sequences are LNHDA and SQIVND (reference sequence). CDR3 length: 14 residues. CDR3: CASSALRATDTQYF. As DNA, the CDR3 is TGTGCCAGTAGTGCGTTGCGCGCCACAGATACGCAGTATTTT.

The chain is built from TRBV2 and TRBJ2-1; 9 positions match TRBD2. The length of the CDR3 is 15 residues. Trimming took 7 bases from V and 4 from J; bases not matched to a gene: 8. Germline V gene lookup returns CDR1 SNHLY and CDR2 FYNNEI. The CDR3 loop reads CASIPPSGAYNEQFF. The CDR3 nucleotides are TGTGCCAGCATACCCCCTAGCGGGGCTTACAATGAGCAGTTCTTC. Combining the CDR3 with reference TRBV2 and TRBJ2-1 gives the whole variable domain EPEVTQTPSHQVTQMGQEVILRCVPISNHLYFYWYRQILGQKVEFLVSFYNNEISEKSEIFDDQFSVERPDGSNFTLKIRSTKLEDSAMYFCASIPPSGAYNEQFFGPGTRLTVL.

The chain is built from TRBV5-5 and TRBJ2-7; D perhaps matches TRBD1 (7 bases). CDR3 length: 18 residues. V lost 3 bases to trimming and J lost 1 base, with 23 bases between them. Germline loops: CDR1 SGHKS, CDR2 YYEKEE (reference sequence). The CDR3 loop reads CASSWGLRQGKLSYEQYF. In DNA form, the CDR3 reads TGTGCCAGCAGCTGGGGACTTCGACAGGGTAAGCTATCCTACGAGCAGTACTTC.

The chain links TRBV19 to TRBJ2-2, with 7 bases that match TRBD1. Germline CDR1 is LNHDA and CDR2 is SQIVND (reference sequence). V was clipped by 5 bases and J by 5 bases; unmatched bases: 8. The CDR3 loop spans 15 amino acids. The DNA for the CDR3 is TGTGCCAGTAGTGTAAACAGGGGTGGGACCGGGGAGCTGTTTTTT. Translated, it gives CASSVNRGGTGELFF.

The chain carries TRBV4-1 and TRBJ2-5, with a weak D call TRBD2 (7 bases). The DNA matches TRBJ2-7 better at its end, which makes the J call doubtful. CDR3 length: 17 amino acids. The V gene's germline CDR1 is MGHRA and CDR2 YSYEKL. The CDR3 region has the DNA TGCGCCAGCAGCCAAGACGGGAGGTCGGGGGGCTGGAACGAGCAGTACTTC. As protein: CASSQDGRSGGWNEQYF.

V is TRBV18 and J is TRBJ1-6; perhaps TRBD1 as D (5 bases). Germline CDR1 reads KGHSH; CDR2 reads LQKENI. The V end was cut by 2 bases, the J end by 9 bases, with 11 bases between. This CDR3 is 14 amino acids long. This chain's CDR3 is CASSPTQGGSPLHF. CDR3 in DNA: TGTGCCAGCTCACCAACGCAGGGAGGTTCACCCCTCCACTTT. Filled out from reference TRBV18 and TRBJ1-6, the complete variable domain reads NAGVMQNPRHLVRRRGQEARLRCSPMKGHSHVYWYRQLPEEGLKFMVYLQKENIIDESGMPKERFSAEFPKEGPSILRIQQVVRGDSAAYFCASSPTQGGSPLHFGNGTRLTVT.

V gene TRBV19 combines with J gene TRBJ2-2; D possibly corresponds to TRBD1 (7 bases). There are 16 residues in the CDR3. In germline, CDR1 is LNHDA, CDR2 SQIVND (reference sequence). V was trimmed by 5 bases and J by 0 bases, leaving 13 bases between them. The CDR3 region is CASSWGDRANTGELFF. The CDR3 DNA reads as TGTGCCAGTAGTTGGGGGGACAGAGCGAACACCGGGGAGCTGTTTTTT.